Only a few counts were recorded for the clone carrying this T cell receptor (beta chain). The antigen is undetermined. This entry belongs to a study of T cells after yellow fever vaccination. A universal primer site and UMIs were added as TCR cDNA was made by 5'RACE template switching. MiXCR, run by TCRdb on the 5' RACE reads, gives a single entry per CDR3 protein. The repertoire includes under 400,000 distinct CDR3 sequences, around an eighth of them detected once, and roughly 3% sits in the top ten. Regarding the study as a whole: The secondary response showed a weaker magnitude and a faster peak, day 5 versus 15. Booster sampling recovered most clones from primary vaccination (approximately 97% CD4, over 75% CD8).

The CDR3 length is 17 residues. Germline V lookup: CDR1 MDHEN, CDR2 SYDVKM. V lost 3 bases to trimming and J lost 4 bases, with 21 bases between them. This chain uses TRBV28 with TRBJ1-1; D might be TRBD1 (6 bases). The sequenced sample was CD4+ T cells sorted from PBMCs, obtained 15 days after the yellow fever booster vaccination. The sequence derives from a young man who received the YFV17D yellow fever vaccine. Here the CDR3 reads CASSFWGSGGRGTEAFF. CDR3 in DNA: TGTGCCAGCAGTTTTTGGGGTTCGGGGGGGCGAGGCACTGAAGCTTTCTTT.